The following is a TCR beta chain sequence with its context. Its antigen is unknown. Base quality data are lacking; no much larger clone is found one base away. The data stem from a study of blood T cell repertoires in COVID-19 (dated by TCRdb to the early 2020s). With regard to the full study: Collaborator samples came from the United States, Italy and Spain and covered acute and convalescent phases of COVID-19. The material from the prospective study consisted of cDNA or gDNA derived from T cells, B-cell-depleted T cells, or PBMCs. Subjects who had been exposed to COVID-19, were actively infected with it, or had recovered from it provided the deeply sampled blood TCRbeta repertoires that made up the dataset. A freely available public database, intended as a resource for researchers studying the immune response to SARS-CoV-2, is where the repertoires were released. The samples were drawn from the first 160 participants of the ongoing ImmuneRACE study and from roughly 1,300 subjects provided by 6 global collaborators. Sample metadata almost always included a de-identified subject ID, COVID-19 status, age in years and sex. HLA class I and class II types, where available, came from metadata supplied by the sample provider rather than from assay-based typing.

The paper's findings and limits, for the study overall: How much clinical and demographic metadata was included differed by source and by participant, and the metadata was provided uncurated.

The collaborating institutions used their own protocols to collect whole blood in K2EDTA tubes. Collaborator samples were shipped for TCRbeta analysis as frozen whole blood, isolated PBMCs, or DNA extracted from either sample type. TCRbeta CDR3 regions were amplified from genomic DNA by means of the immunoSEQ Assay, a bias-controlled multiplex PCR. On the authors' methods: The number of nucleated cells in each sample was estimated from the amplification of reference gene primers within the assay. Sequence reads were collapsed and filtered to measure the absolute abundance of every unique TCRbeta CDR3 rearrangement. For each sample, productive Simpson clonality was calculated by taking the square root of Simpson's diversity index across productive rearrangements. TCRdb carries this immuneACCESS record with in-frame sequences only. Its versions omit some clonotypes, under half of them owing to an unresolved V gene in the studies checked, with the rest unexplained. The D gene and trimming were derived from the DNA, and the V and J assignments and clone size from that table. Present in this sample are about 88,000 clones, about 88% of which were seen just once. Around 3% of the sample lies in the top ten.

CDR1 and CDR2, per the germline V gene, are SGHVS and FQNEAQ. Relative to germline, V is missing 1 base and J is missing 2 bases, with 12 bases of the junction outside any gene match. The CDR3 covers 19 residues, taking in both the cysteine and the phenylalanine. The only DNA kept is the CDR3, 57 bases in frame from the first base. Rearrangement joined TRBV7-8 to TRBJ2-2; a stretch of 8 junction bases matches TRBD2. The source material was peripheral blood. This receptor was identified in a woman older than 75 with acute or convalescent COVID-19. The CDR3 protein: CASSLVPLAGAVNTGELFF. The DNA sequence is given as TGTGCCAGCAGCTTAGTACCCCTAGCGGGCGCCGTCAACACCGGGGAGCTGTTTTTT.